The 10 T cell receptor beta chains in this list originate from one sample, sequenced in a study of T cells in Graves' hyperthyroidism and ophthalmopathy. TCR beta CDR3 regions were amplified from RNA. Researchers ran a first-round RT-PCR on the TCR CDR3 using the HTBI primer set. TCRdb fed the multiplex PCR reads into MiXCR, producing one record per CDR3 protein. The table has hundreds of thousands of distinct CDR3 sequences, roughly 14% seen once. Source material: blood. The receptors were sampled from a woman aged 40-49 years with Graves' ophthalmopathy.

This clonotype appeared once. Since the CDR3 does not end with the conserved phenylalanine or tryptophan, this likely comes from a read error. This chain connects TRBV11-2 to TRBJ2-7; D is perhaps TRBD2 (5 bases). Germline V gene sequence: CDR1 SGHAT, CDR2 FQNNGV. This CDR3 has 12 residues. Trimming left V 4 bases short and J 4 bases short, with 8 bases between. This CDR3 reads CASSSRGYEQYL. The CDR3 DNA is TGTGCCAGCAGCTCGAGAGGGTACGAGCAGTACCTC.

This clonotype showed up many times. The CDR3 reads CSASPSTGGNEQYF. The CDR3 coding sequence is TGCAGCGCTAGCCCCTCGACAGGAGGGAACGAGCAGTACTTC. The rearrangement uses TRBV29-1 and TRBJ2-7; D tentatively fits TRBD1 or TRBD2 (6 bases each). Trimming left V 7 bases short and J 5 bases short, with 21 bases between. The CDR3 consists of 14 residues. The V gene's germline CDR1 is SQVTM and CDR2 ANQGSEA.

The CDR3 DNA follows: TGTGCCAGCAGTAGGGGAGGTCAGTACGAGCAGTACTTC. It encodes CASSRGGQYEQYF. The chain employs TRBV6-5 and TRBJ2-7, with a weak D call TRBD2 (6 bases). Trimming took 5 bases from V and 4 from J, leaving 12 bases between them. The germline V gene has CDR1 MNHEY and CDR2 SVGAGI. This CDR3 has 13 residues.

This clonotype came up a few times. This chain links TRBV19 with TRBJ1-1; no clear D. The ends were cut back, 7 bases at V and 1 base at J, with 10 bases in the middle. The CDR3 consists of 13 residues. Germline CDR1 and CDR2: LNHDA and SQIVND (reference sequence). CDR3 DNA: TGTGCCAGTACTACGAACGGGAACACTGAAGCTTTCTTT. Its translation: CASTTNGNTEAFF. The variable domain in full, with the rest retrieved from reference TRBV19 and TRBJ1-1, is DGGITQSPKYLFRKEGQNVTLSCEQNLNHDAMYWYRQDPGQGLRLIYYSQIVNDFQKGDIAEGYSVSREKKESFPLTVTSAQKNPTAFYLCASTTNGNTEAFFGQGTRLTVV.

This clonotype was seen repeatedly, ten times or more. This chain connects TRBV10-3 to TRBJ2-3; D might be TRBD1 (6 bases). The V gene's germline CDR1 is ENHRY and CDR2 SYGVKD. Between the trimmed V and J ends, which lost 9 bases and 0 bases, there was a span of 13 bases. The CDR3 spans 14 residues. The CDR3: CAMAKTGSTDTQYF. CDR3 DNA: TGTGCCATGGCCAAAACAGGGAGCACAGATACGCAGTATTTT.

This clonotype occurred many times. The chain carries TRBV11-2 and TRBJ2-1; a possible D gene is TRBD2 (6 bases). The germline V gene has CDR1 SGHAT and CDR2 FQNNGV. Trimming cost V 5 bases and J 5 bases, with 16 bases left between them. The CDR3 sequence is 15 residues long. The CDR3 sequence is CASSARPDYNNEQFF. DNA of the CDR3: TGTGCCAGCAGCGCCCGGCCGGACTACAACAATGAGCAGTTCTTC.

This clonotype turned up a few times. The chain carries TRBV9 and TRBJ1-1, with D hard to call. V lost 0 bases and J lost 5, with 8 bases in between. The CDR3 loop spans 13 amino acids. Germline V gene lookup returns CDR1 SGDLS and CDR2 YYNGEE. CDR3 sequence (DNA): TGTGCCAGCAGCGTAGCCGTACTTACTGAAGCTTTCTTT. This codes for CASSVAVLTEAFF.

This clonotype was counted at least ten times. V and J are TRBV11-2 and TRBJ2-3; 8 nucleotides align to TRBD2. V lost 5 bases and J lost 1; bases outside the gene matches: 11. CDR1 and CDR2 (germline): SGHAT, FQNNGV. The CDR3 is made up of 17 amino acids. CDR3 region: CASSPLAGMARTDTQYF. As DNA, the CDR3 is TGTGCCAGCAGCCCTTTAGCGGGAATGGCCCGCACAGATACGCAGTATTTT. The whole variable domain, filled in from reference TRBV11-2 and TRBJ2-3, reads EAGVAQSPRYKIIEKRQSVAFWCNPISGHATLYWYQQILGQGPKLLIQFQNNGVVDDSQLPKDRFSAERLKGVDSTLKIQPAKLEDSAVYLCASSPLAGMARTDTQYFGPGTRLTVL.

This clonotype was counted at least ten times. This chain uses TRBV5-1 with TRBJ1-1, with no clear D. With 4 bases removed from V and 3 bases from J, the gap between germline ends came to 13 bases. The CDR3 consists of 14 residues. CDR1 and CDR2 from the germline V gene are SGHRS and YFSETQ. CDR3 nucleotides: TGCGCCAGCAGCCCCGGACGGGAGGACACTGAAGCTTTCTTT. This codes for CASSPGREDTEAFF.

This clonotype was counted at least ten times. The chain has TRBV20-1 and TRBJ2-5; weak D call: TRBD2 (6 bases). The CDR3 is made up of 14 amino acids. The V and J ends lost 1 base and 4 bases respectively, with 13 bases between them. Germline V CDR1 and CDR2: DFQATT, SNEGSKA (reference sequence). The CDR3 nucleotides read TGCAGTGCTAGAGCCGGCGGGGTAGGAGAGACCCAGTACTTC. Encoded protein: CSARAGGVGETQYF.